The next 29 T cell receptor beta chains were all read from a single sample in a study of human T cells and chemical hapten exposure. TCRdb re-called the RACE reads through MiXCR, storing one row per CDR3 protein. The repertoire holds some 200,000 distinct CDR3 sequences, with approximately 29% as singletons. Noted time point: pre-sensitization, week 0. The treatment was: therapeutic diphenylcyclopropenone sensitization with weekly scalp DPC. The material was whole blood, obtained in connection with sensitization to the hapten diphenylcyclopropenone (DPC). The receptor source for this set is a woman in her twenties or thirties with alopecia areata. Some clones in this sample may be carry-over from other donors' samples.

This clonotype was counted a few times. The chain has TRBV20-1 and TRBJ2-7; D is unclear. The CDR3 totals 12 residues. The ends were cut back, 1 base at V and 6 bases at J, with 10 bases in the middle. In germline, CDR1 is DFQATT, CDR2 SNEGSKA (reference sequence). CDR3 amino acids: CSARAVGAEQYF. Written as DNA, the CDR3 is TGCAGTGCTAGAGCCGTAGGCGCCGAGCAGTACTTC.

This sequence joins TRBV7-9 and TRBJ2-1; 8 nucleotides agree with TRBD2. Germline CDR1 and CDR2: SEHNR and FQNEAQ (reference sequence). This CDR3 is built from 17 residues. V dropped 2 bases and J dropped 4; count of bases not matched to a gene: 10. CDR3 bases: TGTGCCAGCAGCTTATTAGAGCGGGAGTCAAATTACAATGAGCAGTTCTTC. As protein: CASSLLERESNYNEQFF.

The chain recombines TRBV27 with TRBJ2-7; maybe TRBD1 (5 bases). Looked up from germline, CDR1 is MNHEY and CDR2 is SMNVEV (reference sequence). Trimming removed 6 bases from V and 0 bases from J, with 15 bases in between. CDR3 size: 15 residues. The CDR3 region has the DNA TGTGCCAGCAGCAAGGGGCTCCTGAGCTCCTACGAGCAGTACTTC. Translation: CASSKGLLSSYEQYF.

This clonotype was found a few times. The chain joins TRBV7-3 to TRBJ2-5, with unresolved D. The V gene lost 2 bases and the J gene lost 4 bases, with 11 bases spanning the gap. This CDR3 comprises 14 residues. Germline values: CDR1 SGHTA, CDR2 FQGTGA. The CDR3 coding sequence is TGTGCCAGCAGCTTATCCGCGGCAGGAGAGACCCAGTACTTC. Translated, it gives CASSLSAAGETQYF.

This sequence joins TRBV6-1 and TRBJ1-5; D gene ambiguous. Germline loops: CDR1 MNHNS, CDR2 SASEGT. CDR3 length equals 12 residues. Trimming took 3 bases from V and 7 from J, leaving 7 bases between them. The CDR3: CASSDRLQPQHF. In nucleotides, the CDR3 is TGTGCCAGCAGTGATAGGCTCCAGCCCCAGCATTTT.

The genes are TRBV18 and TRBJ1-5; no firm D call. This CDR3 spans 15 amino acids. Germline assignment: CDR1 KGHSH and CDR2 LQKENI. Trimming left V 4 bases short and J 7 bases short, with 17 bases between. CDR3 nucleotides: TGTGCCAGCTCACGTCGTGAGGGAGCGGGACAGCCCCAGCATTTT. Encoded protein: CASSRREGAGQPQHF.

V is TRBV6-6 and J is TRBJ2-5, with D perhaps matching TRBD1 (6 bases). V lost 2 bases and J lost 1, with 8 bases in between. The V gene's germline CDR1 is MNHNY and CDR2 SVGAGI (reference sequence). CDR3 length: 14 residues. The CDR3 nucleotides read TGTGCCAGCAGTTACCCAGGGGCCCAAGAGACCCAGTACTTC. It specifies CASSYPGAQETQYF.

This clonotype was counted a few times. The V call is TRBV28, the J call TRBJ1-2; no reliable D call. This CDR3 contains 10 residues. V lost 4 bases, J lost 8 bases, and 5 bases lay in between. Per germline, CDR1 MDHEN and CDR2 SYDVKM. CDR3 sequence: CASSSYGYTF. DNA of the CDR3: TGTGCCAGCAGTTCGTACGGCTACACCTTC.

This clonotype occurred a few times. The chain joins TRBV6-6 to TRBJ1-6; the D gene is possibly TRBD1 (5 bases). The CDR3 covers 15 residues. Germline loops: CDR1 MNHNY, CDR2 SVGAGI (reference sequence). V dropped 8 bases and J dropped 0 bases, with 11 bases sitting between them. CDR3 amino acids: CASGTESSYNSPLHF. CDR3 DNA: TGTGCCAGCGGGACGGAAAGCTCCTATAATTCACCCCTCCACTTT.

This sequence joins TRBV27 and TRBJ2-5; D unresolved. The germline CDR1 and CDR2 sequences are MNHEY and SMNVEV (reference sequence). The CDR3 sequence is 14 residues long. Deletions cut 2 bases from V and 5 bases from J, with 12 bases between. The CDR3 region is CASSLTLDSETQYF. CDR3 DNA sequence: TGTGCCAGCAGTTTAACCCTCGACTCGGAGACCCAGTACTTC.

V gene TRBV28 combines with J gene TRBJ2-5; no firm D call. The CDR3 runs 15 residues. V dropped 4 bases and J dropped 5 bases, with 17 bases sitting between them. Germline-derived CDR1 and CDR2 are MDHEN and SYDVKM. The DNA of the CDR3 is TGTGCCAGCAGTTCAAAAACGGATCCGGCGGAGACCCAGTACTTC. Its translation is CASSSKTDPAETQYF.

The CDR3 region is CASSDRGTASPLHF. CDR3 sequence (DNA): TGTGCCAGCAGTGACAGGGGAACTGCTTCACCCCTCCACTTT. J is TRBJ1-6 and V is TRBV28; 8 nucleotides line up with TRBD1. From germline, CDR1 is MDHEN and CDR2 SYDVKM. The CDR3 totals 14 residues. After removal of 5 bases from V and 9 bases from J, the junction contained 6 bases not matched to a gene.

The chain is built from TRBV4-3 and TRBJ1-4; TRBD1 agrees at 7 bases. This CDR3 contains 15 residues. J lost 5 bases, V lost 1 base, and 4 bases had no gene match. Germline V gene lookup returns CDR1 LGHNA and CDR2 YSLEER. For the CDR3, the DNA is TGCGCCAGCAGCCAAGGATCGGGACAGAATGAAAAACTGTTTTTT. This translates into CASSQGSGQNEKLFF.

In this sample, this clonotype turned up a few times. V is TRBV11-1 and J is TRBJ2-3; tentative D call: TRBD2 (5 bases). V lost 5 bases and J lost 0, with 12 bases in between. Germline assignment: CDR1 SGHAT and CDR2 FQDESV (reference sequence). The CDR3 is 15 amino acids. In DNA, the CDR3 is TGTGCCAGCAGCGAGAGCGGATTCAGCACAGATACGCAGTATTTT. Amino acids: CASSESGFSTDTQYF.

This clonotype was recorded a few times. V and J are TRBV28 and TRBJ1-1; D is perhaps TRBD1 (5 bases). Trimming took off 2 bases at V and 1 base at J, with 11 bases between the two ends. The CDR3 runs 15 residues. CDR1 and CDR2 (germline): MDHEN, SYDVKM. The CDR3 protein is CASSLGRGWNTEAFF. The DNA of the CDR3 is TGTGCCAGCAGTTTAGGAAGGGGATGGAACACTGAAGCTTTCTTT.

This clonotype was found many times. The genes are TRBV4-3 and TRBJ1-4, with TRBD1 matching over 9 bases. From germline, CDR1 is LGHNA and CDR2 YSLEER. J gave up 8 bases and V 1 base, and 8 bases lay outside the gene matches. The CDR3 extends over 16 amino acids. CDR3 in amino acids: CASSQAGQGWVEKLFF. CDR3 nucleotide sequence: TGCGCCAGCAGCCAAGCCGGACAGGGGTGGGTCGAAAAACTGTTTTTT.

This clonotype was seen a few times. The CDR3 region is CASSEEVGRGKRKQETQYF. In DNA form, the CDR3 reads TGTGCCAGCAGTGAAGAGGTCGGGAGGGGAAAAAGAAAACAAGAGACCCAGTACTTC. The V and J genes are TRBV6-1 and TRBJ2-5, with 8 bases lining up with TRBD2. J lost 2 bases, V lost 1 base, and 15 bases had no gene match. CDR1 and CDR2 from the germline V gene are MNHNS and SASEGT. The CDR3 totals 19 residues.

The V gene is TRBV6-1, the J gene TRBJ2-2; D may be TRBD1 or TRBD2 (7 bases each). The V end was cut by 7 bases, the J end by 2 bases, with 14 bases between. Germline V gene sequence: CDR1 MNHNS, CDR2 SASEGT. This CDR3 is built from 15 residues. CDR3 amino acids: CASTERDRNTGELFF. CDR3 DNA sequence: TGTGCCAGCACCGAGCGGGACAGAAACACCGGGGAGCTGTTTTTT.

The J gene is TRBJ1-6, the V gene TRBV5-1, with D uncertain. Germline V lookup: CDR1 SGHRS, CDR2 YFSETQ. This CDR3 comprises 14 residues. Between the trimmed V and J ends, which lost 2 bases and 7 bases, there was a span of 10 bases. CDR3 nucleotides: TGCGCCAGCAGCTTCGGCCAGGACAATTCACCCCTCCACTTT. It is translated as CASSFGQDNSPLHF.

Many counts were recorded for this clonotype. The rearrangement links TRBV27 to TRBJ1-1; maybe TRBD1 (6 bases). Germline CDR1 MNHEY, CDR2 SMNVEV (reference sequence). V lost 3 bases to trimming and J lost 7 bases, with 15 bases between them. The CDR3 runs 14 residues. The CDR3 DNA reads TGTGCCAGCAGTTTTTCCAAAGGGGGGGTTGAAGCTTTCTTT. This codes for CASSFSKGGVEAFF.

The chain carries TRBV20-1 and TRBJ2-3; 8 nucleotides agree with TRBD2. This CDR3 region has 14 residues. Per the germline V gene, CDR1 is DFQATT and CDR2 is SNEGSKA (reference sequence). After removal of 5 bases from V and 5 bases from J, the junction contained 9 bases not matched to a gene. CDR3 nucleotides: TGCAGTGCTTTACTAGCGGACGCGGGAGATACGCAGTATTTT. It codes for CSALLADAGDTQYF.

J is TRBJ1-5 and V is TRBV19, with a weak D call TRBD1 (6 bases). The germline gives CDR1 LNHDA, CDR2 SQIVND (reference sequence). The V and J ends lost 3 bases and 2 bases respectively, with 11 bases between them. The CDR3 runs to 15 residues. The CDR3 DNA reads as TGTGCCAGTAGTATCCTGGGGGCAGGCAATCAGCCCCAGCATTTT. Protein sequence: CASSILGAGNQPQHF.

The chain recombines TRBV20-1 with TRBJ2-3; perhaps D is TRBD1 or TRBD2 (5 bases each). The CDR3 has 12 amino acids. Germline V gene sequence: CDR1 DFQATT, CDR2 SNEGSKA (reference sequence). CDR3: CRGTEDTDTQYF. The CDR3 nucleotides read TGCAGAGGGACGGAGGACACAGATACGCAGTATTTT.

This clonotype was picked up a small number of times. The chain couples TRBV29-1 to TRBJ2-5, with 9 bases that match TRBD2. From germline, CDR1 is SQVTM and CDR2 ANQGSEA. The CDR3 extends over 14 amino acids. With V trimmed by 6 bases and J by 2 bases, 7 bases remained unmatched. CDR3 in amino acids: CSVRGTSRQETQYF. The CDR3 nucleotides are TGCAGCGTCCGCGGGACTAGCAGACAAGAGACCCAGTACTTC.

Note on this clonotype: This may stem from a read error, because a much larger clone lies one nucleotide away. The chain employs TRBV7-7 and TRBJ2-3, with 10 nucleotides matching TRBD1. The CDR3 runs 15 residues. Germline-derived CDR1 and CDR2 are SSHAT and FNYEAQ (reference sequence). The CDR3 loop is CASSPGTGVADTRYF. The CDR3 coding sequence is TGTGCCAGCAGCCCAGGGACAGGGGTAGCAGATACGCGGTATTTT.

This clonotype has a handful of counts. V gene TRBV30 combines with J gene TRBJ1-3; D ambiguous. The CDR3 is 11 residues long. From germline, CDR1 is GTSNPN and CDR2 SVGIG (reference sequence). The V end lost 8 bases, the J end lost 3 bases, and 8 bases lay between the germline ends. For the CDR3, the DNA is TGTGCCCTTGGGATTGGAAACACCATATATTTT. Amino acids: CALGIGNTIYF.

The J gene is TRBJ1-1, the V gene TRBV29-1, with D perhaps TRBD1 (5 bases). Germline V gene lookup returns CDR1 SQVTM and CDR2 ANQGSEA. The CDR3 contains 13 residues. V lost 6 bases to trimming and J lost 4 bases, with 15 bases between them. The CDR3 DNA sequence: TGCAGCGTCGCAGGGCTCGTAGGCACTGAAGCTTTCTTT. Translation gives CSVAGLVGTEAFF.

This clonotype has more than one count but fewer than ten. The rearrangement joins TRBV28 to TRBJ1-1, with a weak D call TRBD1 (5 bases). The CDR3 is 12 amino acids. Trimming took off 8 bases at V and 7 bases at J, with 14 bases between the two ends. The germline V gene has CDR1 MDHEN and CDR2 SYDVKM. The CDR3 DNA sequence: TGTGCCAGCGGGCAGGGTGCAATTGAAGCTTTCTTT. Translation: CASGQGAIEAFF.

The table lists this clonotype with a count of one. A junction boundary mismatches the germline segment, possibly from a read error. The chain combines TRBV6-2 or TRBV6-3 with TRBJ2-3; D is unclear. The CDR3 covers 12 residues. In germline, CDR1 is MNHEY, CDR2 SVGEGT. CDR3 nucleotide sequence: TGTGCCAGCAGTTACGAAACAGATAGGCAGTATTTT. Its protein product is CASSYETDRQYF.